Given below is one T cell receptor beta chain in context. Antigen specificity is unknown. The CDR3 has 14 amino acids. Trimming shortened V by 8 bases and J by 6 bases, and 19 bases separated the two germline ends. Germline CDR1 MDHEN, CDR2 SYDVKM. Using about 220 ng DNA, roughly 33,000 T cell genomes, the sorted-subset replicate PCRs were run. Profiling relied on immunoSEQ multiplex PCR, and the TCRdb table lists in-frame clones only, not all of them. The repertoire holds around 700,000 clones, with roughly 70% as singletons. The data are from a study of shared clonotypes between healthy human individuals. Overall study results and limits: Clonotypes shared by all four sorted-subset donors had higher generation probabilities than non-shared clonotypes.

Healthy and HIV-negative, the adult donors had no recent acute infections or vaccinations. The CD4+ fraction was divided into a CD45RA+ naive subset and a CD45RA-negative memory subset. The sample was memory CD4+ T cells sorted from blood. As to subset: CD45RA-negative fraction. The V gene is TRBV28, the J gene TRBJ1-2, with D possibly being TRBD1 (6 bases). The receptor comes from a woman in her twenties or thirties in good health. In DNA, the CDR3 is TGTGCCAGCCTTCGAAGGGGGGGATATGATGGCTACACCTTC. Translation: CASLRRGGYDGYTF.